The clone carrying this T cell receptor beta chain was seen a few times. Its antigen is not known. TCRdb used MiXCR to reprocess the 5' RACE reads, holding one entry per CDR3 protein. The repertoire includes 300,000 to 400,000 distinct CDR3 sequences, roughly 11% of them detected once, and roughly 9.1% sits in the top ten. This record comes from a study of CD8 T cells in ankylosing spondylitis. The V end lost 3 bases, the J end lost 2 bases, and 6 bases lay between the germline ends. Germline V gene data show CDR1 as SQVTM and CDR2 as ANQGSEA. The CDR3 extends over 12 amino acids. Study-wide results and limits: Ankylosing spondylitis blood appeared to be characterized by a TCR beta motif of several highly homologous variants. Matched ankylosing spondylitis synovial fluid reportedly showed significant enrichment of disease-linked clones.

The gene calls are TRBV29-1 and TRBJ2-3, with D unclear. The sequence derives from a female donor with ankylosing spondylitis or in good health (not recorded which). The sample was blood, either unsorted or a sorted T cell fraction (not recorded which). The CDR3 region has the DNA TGCAGCGTTGAGATGCACACAGATACGCAGTATTTT. This gives the protein CSVEMHTDTQYF.